The 27 T cell receptor beta chains given below trace back to one sample, sequenced in a study of T cell responses to AZD1222 COVID-19 vaccine. Clones were sequenced by immunoSEQ multiplex PCR, and TCRdb holds only the in-frame ones, with some missing. The sample lists about 270,000 clones; 94% were seen once. Material: peripheral blood, obtained 28 days after the second AZD1222 dose. These receptors all come from an adult who received the AZD1222 COVID-19 vaccine.

The chain links TRBV2 to TRBJ2-5; 7 nucleotides agree with TRBD2. Germline V lookup: CDR1 SNHLY, CDR2 FYNNEI. This CDR3 region has 14 residues. The V gene end was trimmed by 6 bases and the J gene end by 10 bases; junction bases not matched to a gene: 14. This CDR3 reads CASRRTPAGEGQYF. CDR3 in DNA: TGTGCCAGCAGACGGACACCGGCGGGGGAGGGCCAGTACTTC.

This chain uses TRBV28 with TRBJ2-1, with TRBD2 matching over 7 bases. Trimming cost V 6 bases and J 4 bases; bases outside gene matches: 9. CDR1 and CDR2 from the germline V gene are MDHEN and SYDVKM. The CDR3 totals 15 residues. The CDR3 is CASRARSGRYNEQFF. The CDR3 region has the DNA TGTGCCAGCAGGGCCAGATCCGGGAGGTACAATGAGCAGTTCTTC.

The rearrangement uses TRBV7-8 and TRBJ1-1; 7 nucleotides agree with TRBD1. V trimming: 5 bases; J trimming: 10 bases; junction bases outside the gene matches: 13. This CDR3 comprises 14 residues. Per the germline V gene, CDR1 is SGHVS and CDR2 is FQNEAQ. The CDR3 protein is CASSPLRSYRGAFF. The CDR3 DNA reads as TGTGCCAGCAGCCCTTTACGGTCTTACAGGGGAGCTTTCTTT.

This clone turned up a few times. The chain carries TRBV3-1 (or the pseudogene TRBV3-2) and TRBJ2-7; 11 bases fit TRBD2. V dropped 6 bases and J dropped 4; count of bases not matched to a gene: 5. Germline CDR1 and CDR2: LGHDT and YNNKEL (reference sequence). This CDR3 is 14 amino acids long. Here the CDR3 DNA reads TGTGCCAGCAGTCGCGGGACTAGCGGATACGAGCAGTACTTC. Translating gives CASSRGTSGYEQYF.

This chain links TRBV6-5 with TRBJ2-2, with D tentatively TRBD1 (6 bases). The CDR3 is 15 residues long. V lost 6 bases to trimming and J lost 5 bases, with 16 bases between them. Germline CDR1 MNHEY, CDR2 SVGAGI. In DNA, the CDR3 is TGTGCCAGCAGGAGACAGGTCAAGGGGACCGGGGAGCTGTTTTTT. Translated: CASRRQVKGTGELFF.

This clone showed up just once. The chain couples TRBV19 to TRBJ2-1; 7 bases line up with TRBD2. Per the germline V gene, CDR1 is LNHDA and CDR2 is SQIVND (reference sequence). The CDR3 extends over 14 amino acids. V was pared by 7 bases and J by 7 bases, with 10 bases of the junction left unmatched. The CDR3 loop is CASTPAGQRNEQFF. The CDR3 nucleotides are TGTGCCAGTACCCCAGCGGGGCAAAGGAATGAGCAGTTCTTC.

This chain links TRBV10-3 with TRBJ1-2; D call uncertain. The CDR3 covers 12 residues. Germline loops: CDR1 ENHRY, CDR2 SYGVKD. Trimming removed 6 bases from V and 1 base from J, with 6 bases in between. The CDR3 region is CAIRRDNYGYTF. CDR3 DNA sequence: TGTGCCATCAGGAGGGATAACTATGGCTACACCTTC.

This CDR3 is CASSQDKTSGGNQPQHF. The CDR3 bases are TGCGCCAGCAGCCAAGATAAGACCTCAGGGGGCAATCAGCCCCAGCATTTT. The rearrangement uses TRBV4-1 and TRBJ1-5, with TRBD1 as a possible D gene (6 bases). The CDR3 length is 17 residues. Germline CDR1 is MGHRA and CDR2 is YSYEKL. Trimming pared 0 bases from V and 2 bases from J, leaving 14 bases between.

CDR3 DNA: TGTGCCAGCAGCCTCAGCGGTTCCAATCAGCCCCAGCATTTT. Its protein is CASSLSGSNQPQHF. The genes are TRBV2 and TRBJ1-5; D uncertain. V lost 6 bases and J lost 3, with 12 bases in between. The germline V gene encodes CDR1 SNHLY and CDR2 FYNNEI. The CDR3 loop spans 14 amino acids.

The chain recombines TRBV5-4 with TRBJ2-2; 7 bases agree with TRBD2. Germline CDR1 SGHNT, CDR2 YYREEE (reference sequence). The junction had 13 bases not matched to a gene; V was cut back by 5 bases and J by 6 bases. This CDR3 contains 16 residues. The CDR3 DNA reads as TGTGCCAGCAGATCTGGAGGCGAGCGGGGTGCCGGGGAGCTGTTTTTT. Translation: CASRSGGERGAGELFF.

This chain uses TRBV28 with TRBJ1-5; TRBD1 matches at 9 bases. The CDR3 length is 14 residues. The J segment lost 5 bases and the V segment lost 5 bases, leaving 4 bases of the junction unmatched. Germline CDR1 MDHEN, CDR2 SYDVKM. The CDR3 loop is CASSLGTGYQPQHF. Written as DNA, the CDR3 is TGTGCCAGCAGTCTTGGGACAGGGTATCAGCCCCAGCATTTT.

The V and J genes are TRBV21-1 and TRBJ1-1. TRBV21-1 is a pseudogene segment. The CDR3 has 14 residues. Written as DNA, the CDR3 is TGTGCCAGCAGCACGAGGTCGGGGAACACTGAAGCTTTCTTT. This encodes CASSTRSGNTEAFF.

V gene TRBV25-1 combines with J gene TRBJ2-1, with D tentatively TRBD1 (5 bases). V was trimmed by 6 bases and J by 5 bases, leaving 20 bases between them. The length of the CDR3 is 16 residues. Germline V gene data show CDR1 as MGHDK and CDR2 as SYGVNS. The CDR3 region is CASRGLWGRANNEQFF. In nucleotides, the CDR3 is TGTGCCAGCAGGGGTCTGTGGGGCAGGGCCAACAATGAGCAGTTCTTC.

The chain employs TRBV4-3 and TRBJ2-1, with D unresolved. The CDR3 covers 14 residues. The V and J ends lost 3 bases and 3 bases respectively, with 9 bases between them. Germline assignment: CDR1 LGHNA and CDR2 YSLEER. The CDR3 DNA follows: TGCGCCAGCAGCCATACAGCGAGCTACAATGAGCAGTTCTTC. It specifies CASSHTASYNEQFF.

The CDR3 nucleotides are TGTGCCAGCAGCTTGGGGAAGGGCAATCAGCCCCAGCATTTT. It encodes CASSLGKGNQPQHF. The rearrangement links TRBV13 to TRBJ1-5; D not resolved. Germline V gives CDR1 PRHDT, CDR2 FYEKMQ (reference sequence). V lost 3 bases and J lost 2, with 8 bases in between. CDR3 length equals 14 residues.

With respect to this clone: The same CDR3 is also encoded by other DNA sequences in this sample. The rearrangement joins TRBV19 to TRBJ2-5; D call uncertain. V lost 0 bases to trimming and J lost 3 bases, with 2 bases between them. The CDR3 is 12 amino acids. CDR1 is LNHDA, CDR2 SQIVND, per germline (reference sequence). The CDR3 is CASSIDKETQYF. CDR3 DNA: TGTGCCAGTAGTATAGATAAAGAGACCCAGTACTTC.

The CDR3 spells CASSVGRVLGSPLHF. Here the CDR3 DNA reads TGTGCCAGCAGTGTGGGACGGGTGTTGGGATCACCCCTCCACTTT. J is TRBJ1-6 and V is TRBV28; possible D gene TRBD1, 5 bases. V dropped 5 bases and J dropped 10 bases, with 18 bases sitting between them. From germline, CDR1 is MDHEN and CDR2 SYDVKM. This CDR3 is built from 15 residues.

The chain links TRBV2 to TRBJ2-1; D is perhaps TRBD1 or TRBD2 (6 bases each). The V and J ends lost 5 bases and 3 bases respectively, with 14 bases between them. In germline, CDR1 is SNHLY, CDR2 FYNNEI. The CDR3 loop spans 15 amino acids. The CDR3 coding sequence is TGTGCCAGCAGTCCGCTAGGGGGGCTCTACAATGAGCAGTTCTTC. This sequence encodes CASSPLGGLYNEQFF. The full variable domain, completed using reference TRBV2 and TRBJ2-1, is EPEVTQTPSHQVTQMGQEVILRCVPISNHLYFYWYRQILGQKVEFLVSFYNNEISEKSEIFDDQFSVERPDGSNFTLKIRSTKLEDSAMYFCASSPLGGLYNEQFFGPGTRLTVL.

The V and J genes are TRBV2 and TRBJ1-4; 9 bases agree with TRBD1. This CDR3 spans 17 amino acids. Germline values: CDR1 SNHLY, CDR2 FYNNEI. The J segment lost 1 base and the V segment lost 9 bases, leaving 12 bases of the junction unmatched. The CDR3 is CASRGGQGSGTNEKLFF. The CDR3, as DNA: TGTGCCAGTCGGGGGGGACAGGGATCGGGAACTAATGAAAAACTGTTTTTT.

V and J are TRBV6-5 and TRBJ1-1, with 8 nucleotides matching TRBD1. V lost 1 base to trimming and J lost 6 bases; unmatched junction nucleotides: 7. Germline V gene lookup returns CDR1 MNHEY and CDR2 SVGAGI. The CDR3 runs 15 residues. The CDR3 reads CASSYFSGTGSEAFF. CDR3 coding DNA: TGTGCCAGCAGTTACTTTTCCGGGACAGGTTCTGAAGCTTTCTTT.

The chain recombines TRBV6-2 or TRBV6-3 with TRBJ2-1, with D maybe TRBD1 (6 bases). The CDR3 covers 15 residues. The germline V gene has CDR1 MNHEY and CDR2 SVGEGT. Trimming took 6 bases from V and 7 from J, leaving 19 bases between them. The CDR3 is CASSSMWGDRNEQFF. The CDR3 DNA is TGTGCCAGCAGCTCCATGTGGGGAGACAGGAATGAGCAGTTCTTC.

The V call is TRBV29-1, the J call TRBJ1-4; D perhaps matches TRBD1 (5 bases). The ends were cut back, 5 bases at V and 4 bases at J, with 11 bases in the middle. The germline V gene encodes CDR1 SQVTM and CDR2 ANQGSEA. This CDR3 contains 13 residues. The CDR3 here is CSVTRGHNEKLFF. CDR3 sequence (DNA): TGCAGCGTTACCCGGGGCCATAATGAAAAACTGTTTTTT.

V is TRBV19 and J is TRBJ1-5; D might be TRBD1 (5 bases). Trimming pared 3 bases from V and 4 bases from J, leaving 16 bases between. The CDR3 runs to 16 residues. The germline V gene encodes CDR1 LNHDA and CDR2 SQIVND (reference sequence). For the CDR3, the DNA is TGTGCCAGTAGTATGGGGGACCTTAACCTTAATCAGCCCCAGCATTTT. This gives the protein CASSMGDLNLNQPQHF.

This clone was detected once. CDR3 bases: TGTGCCAGCAGCTTAGCTTCGGTATCACCTCTTTTCTTC. It encodes CASSLASVSPLFF. The gene calls are TRBV7-8 and TRBJ2-1; unclear D gene. In germline, CDR1 is SGHVS, CDR2 FQNEAQ. V lost 0 bases and J lost 16, with 16 bases in between. The length of the CDR3 is 13 residues.

The rearrangement joins TRBV3-1 (or the pseudogene TRBV3-2) to TRBJ1-2; D call uncertain. Trimming cost V 3 bases and J 8 bases, with 10 bases left between them. Germline V gene lookup returns CDR1 LGHDT and CDR2 YNNKEL (reference sequence). This CDR3 spans 12 amino acids. The CDR3 nucleotides read TGTGCCAGCAGCCATCAGCTCCTCGGCTACACCTTC. It is translated as CASSHQLLGYTF.

The J gene is TRBJ2-1, the V gene TRBV24-1; TRBD1 aligns across 10 bases. Germline assignment: CDR1 KGHDR and CDR2 SFDVKD. V was pared by 4 bases and J by 6 bases, with 8 bases of the junction left unmatched. The length of the CDR3 is 16 residues. CDR3 protein: CATSDPGTGAVNEQFF. The CDR3 coding sequence is TGTGCCACCAGTGACCCCGGGACAGGGGCCGTCAATGAGCAGTTCTTC.

The chain has TRBV29-1 and TRBJ2-7, with D perhaps TRBD2 (6 bases). The CDR3 consists of 13 residues. Germline V gene lookup returns CDR1 SQVTM and CDR2 ANQGSEA. V was cut by 4 bases and J by 0 bases, with 10 bases left in between. The CDR3 reads CSVGLAHSYEQYF. In nucleotides, the CDR3 is TGCAGCGTTGGCCTAGCGCACTCCTACGAGCAGTACTTC.